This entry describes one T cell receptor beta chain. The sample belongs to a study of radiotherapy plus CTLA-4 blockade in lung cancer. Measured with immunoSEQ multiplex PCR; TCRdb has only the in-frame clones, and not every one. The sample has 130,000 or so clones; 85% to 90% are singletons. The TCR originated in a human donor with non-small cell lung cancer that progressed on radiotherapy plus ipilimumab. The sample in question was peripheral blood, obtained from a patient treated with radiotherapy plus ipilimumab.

In nucleotides, the CDR3 is TGTGCCAGCAGCTTAGTTTCGGCAATCGAACGGGGCACTGAAGCTTTCTTT. This sequence encodes CASSLVSAIERGTEAFF. The V call is TRBV7-6, the J call TRBJ1-1, with no clear D. V gave up 1 base and J gave up 4 bases, with 19 bases separating them. CDR1 and CDR2 (germline): SGHVS, FNYEAQ. The CDR3 runs to 17 residues.